This T cell receptor (beta chain) originates from a study of tumor and adjacent non-tumor tissue in lung cancer (dated by TCRdb to the late 2010s). For context, the study as a whole: Patients with adenocarcinoma (approximately 11), squamous cell carcinoma (2) and small cell lung cancer (1) were included in the cohort. The approximately 15 patients were aged about 31 to 85 years, included about 10 men and 5 women, and had TNM stage I to III disease. Sequencing produced 100 million to 150 million productive TCRbeta reads in total, an average of about 4.2 million reads per sample. The study compared bulk TCRbeta repertoires between lung tumor tissue and matched distant non-tumor lung tissue from some 14 lung cancer patients. Over 25 paired specimens, one tumor and one normal lung sample per patient, were profiled by TCRbeta CDR3 sequencing.

Bulk unsorted tissue served as the source for RNA extraction, and RNA quality was assessed using a NanoDrop ND-1000 and an Agilent 2100. The donors were newly diagnosed lung cancer patients admitted for thoracic surgery in China from August to November 2014 who had not received prior chemotherapy. Patients who had received previous radiotherapy or chemotherapy, or who had another concurrent cancer, were excluded from the study. Pieces of surgical tissue measuring roughly 1-2 cm3 were kept in RNAlater solution and stored at -80 degrees C until use. Library preparation was by multiplex PCR. Sequencing took place on an Illumina HiSeq 2500. TCRbeta libraries were built by three rounds of nested PCR using primers (Table S4), following protocols modified from ARM-PCR. Before sequencing, PCR products of 200-500 bp were cut from the gel and purified using the QIAquick gel extraction kit. As for the original processing: Reads were cleaned using Trimmomatic, were merged into complete CDR3 sequences using FLASH, and were assigned to V(D)J germline segments using MiTCR. Clonal diversity was calculated as the inverse Simpson's index using VDJtools. In-frame sequences lacking a premature stop codon were counted as productive reads. TCRdb took the public reads, trimmed them with fastp at Q25, ran MiXCR for clone calling and kept in-frame beta chains. Each CDR3 protein appears once, grouped with its most common genes and DNA. The V and J calls and clone size come from TCRdb's table, not from the authors' own analysis. The sample table contains about 81,000 distinct CDR3 sequences; only one count was recorded for approximately 72% of them. The ten largest account for about 9.2% of the sample.

Including the terminal cysteine and phenylalanine, the CDR3 comprises 16 residues. The CDR3 DNA has 48 bases and is translated from base 1. Based on the germline V gene, the CDR1 and CDR2 sequences are SGHAT and FQNNGV. Comment on this clonotype: Which antigen it targets is not known. Sequence at one end of the junction differs from germline and may be a read error.

What the authors observed across the whole study: Tumor tissue showed significantly higher TCR diversity (inverse Simpson) than normal lung tissue, at around 460 vs 160 (P = 0.0075, Mann-Whitney U test). TCR diversity was significantly higher in younger patients, and higher tumor TCR diversity was associated with shorter overall and disease-free survival. The methods do not name the sequencing platform or mention unique molecular identifiers. Because peripheral blood was not sequenced, the blood TCRbeta repertoires of the lung cancer patients in the study went unexamined. The top 100 clones accounted for a significantly larger cumulative portion of the repertoire in normal lung than in tumor tissue. Only 15 or so patients were included in the cohort, and the need for larger samples and more detailed clinical data was noted by the authors.

In this chain, TRBV11-2 is recombined with TRBJ2-5, with TRBD2 tentatively as D gene (6 bases match). The origin of this receptor is a woman aged 40 to 55 with non-small cell lung cancer. The sequencing sample was made of lung tumor tissue. CDR3 region: CASSLAVRRAQETRYF. The nucleotide sequence is given as TGTGCCAGCAGCTTAGCTGTGCGGAGGGCCCAAGAGACCCGGTACTTC.